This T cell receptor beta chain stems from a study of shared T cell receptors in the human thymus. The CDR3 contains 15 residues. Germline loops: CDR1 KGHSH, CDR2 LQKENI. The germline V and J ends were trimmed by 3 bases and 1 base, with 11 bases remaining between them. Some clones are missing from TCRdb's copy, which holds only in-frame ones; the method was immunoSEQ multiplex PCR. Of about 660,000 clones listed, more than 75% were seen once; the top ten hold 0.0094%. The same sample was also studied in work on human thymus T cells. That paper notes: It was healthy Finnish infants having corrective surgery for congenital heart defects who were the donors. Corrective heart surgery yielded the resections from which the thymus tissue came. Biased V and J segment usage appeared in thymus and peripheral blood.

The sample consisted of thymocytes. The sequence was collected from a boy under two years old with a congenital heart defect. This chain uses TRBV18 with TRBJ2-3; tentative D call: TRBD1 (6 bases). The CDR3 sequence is CASSPQGPRTDTQYF. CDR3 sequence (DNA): TGTGCCAGCTCACCGCAGGGGCCCCGCACAGATACGCAGTATTTT.